Below, 4 T cell receptor beta chains from the same sample are listed, as sequenced in a study of long-term antiretroviral therapy in people with HIV. The assay used was immunoSEQ (version v3.0), run at survey level. Clones were sequenced by immunoSEQ multiplex PCR, and TCRdb holds only the in-frame ones, with some missing. The repertoire consists of 7,000 or so clones, with 73% occurring once and the leading ten covering about 32%. The sample consisted of unsorted PBMCs, taken 0.2 years after starting antiretroviral therapy. The source of these receptors is a man aged 35 to 55 with HIV.

A single count supports this clone. The chain couples TRBV19 to TRBJ1-1; TRBD1 is a possible D gene (5 bases). Germline-derived CDR1 and CDR2 are LNHDA and SQIVND (reference sequence). The V and J ends lost 5 bases and 5 bases respectively, with 15 bases between them. The CDR3 extends over 14 amino acids. The CDR3 reads CASSLGVSRTEAFF. The CDR3 DNA sequence: TGTGCCAGTAGTCTAGGGGTTAGTAGGACTGAAGCTTTCTTT.

The chain combines TRBV2 with TRBJ2-7, with TRBD1 identical over 9 bases. V was pared by 6 bases and J by 6 bases, with 12 bases of the junction left unmatched. This CDR3 is built from 15 residues. CDR1 is SNHLY, CDR2 FYNNEI, per germline. CDR3 sequence reads: CASRVPGQGQGEQYF. The CDR3 DNA is TGTGCCAGCAGGGTCCCGGGACAGGGCCAGGGCGAGCAGTACTTC.

The chain recombines TRBV27 with TRBJ1-5; 7 bases line up with TRBD1. There are 14 residues in the CDR3. After removal of 3 bases from V and 5 bases from J, the junction contained 4 bases not matched to a gene. From germline, CDR1 is MNHEY and CDR2 SMNVEV (reference sequence). The CDR3 protein is CASSFTGVDQPQHF. CDR3 nucleotides: TGTGCCAGCAGTTTCACAGGGGTAGATCAGCCCCAGCATTTT.

This clone is a singleton in its sample. The rearrangement uses TRBV6-6 and TRBJ2-1; 13 positions match TRBD2. The CDR3 loop spans 12 amino acids. Looked up from germline, CDR1 is MNHNY and CDR2 is SVGAGI (reference sequence). V lost 8 bases and J lost 9; bases outside the gene matches: 1. The CDR3 region is CASGLAGVEQFF. CDR3 bases: TGTGCCAGCGGACTAGCGGGGGTTGAGCAGTTCTTC.